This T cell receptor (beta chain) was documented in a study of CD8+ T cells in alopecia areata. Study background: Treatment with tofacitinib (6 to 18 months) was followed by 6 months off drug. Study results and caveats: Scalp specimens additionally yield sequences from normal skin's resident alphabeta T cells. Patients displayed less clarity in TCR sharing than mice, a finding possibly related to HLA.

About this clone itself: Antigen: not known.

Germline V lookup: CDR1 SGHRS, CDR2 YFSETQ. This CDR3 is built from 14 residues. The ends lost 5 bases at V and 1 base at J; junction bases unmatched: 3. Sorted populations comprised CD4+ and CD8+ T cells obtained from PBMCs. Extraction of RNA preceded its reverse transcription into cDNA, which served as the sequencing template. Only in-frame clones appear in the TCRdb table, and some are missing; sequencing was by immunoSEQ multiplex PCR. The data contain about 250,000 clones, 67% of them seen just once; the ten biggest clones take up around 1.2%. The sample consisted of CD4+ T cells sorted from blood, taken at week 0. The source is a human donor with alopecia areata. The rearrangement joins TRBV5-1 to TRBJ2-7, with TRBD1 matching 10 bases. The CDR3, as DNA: TGCGCCAGCAGGCCGGGACAGGGGTCCTACGAGCAGTACTTC. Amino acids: CASRPGQGSYEQYF.